In this sample, the clone carrying this T cell receptor beta chain turned up many times. This entry comes from a study of T cells in Graves' hyperthyroidism and ophthalmopathy. It was RNA transcripts that yielded the amplified TCR beta CDR3 regions. The HTBI set primed first-round TCR CDR3 RT-PCR. One entry per CDR3 protein, called by TCRdb with MiXCR from the multiplex PCR reads. The repertoire has 700,000 or so distinct CDR3 sequences, about 14% of them found once; the top ten carry approximately 12%. Sequenced: blood. This receptor was identified in a woman in her fifties or sixties with Graves' ophthalmopathy.

The CDR3 reads CASRSGSFTYNEQFF. For the CDR3, the DNA is TGTGCCAGCAGAAGCGGGAGTTTTACCTACAATGAGCAGTTCTTC. The V call is TRBV28, the J call TRBJ2-1; 8 nucleotides line up with TRBD2. Unmatched junction bases numbered 6, after V lost 6 bases and J lost 2 bases. Germline V lookup: CDR1 MDHEN, CDR2 SYDVKM. The length of the CDR3 is 15 residues. Based on the CDR3 plus reference TRBV28 and TRBJ2-1, the full variable domain is DVKVTQSSRYLVKRTGEKVFLECVQDMDHENMFWYRQDPGLGLRLIYFSYDVKMKEKGDIPEGYSVSREKKERFSLILESASTNQTSMYLCASRSGSFTYNEQFFGPGTRLTVL.